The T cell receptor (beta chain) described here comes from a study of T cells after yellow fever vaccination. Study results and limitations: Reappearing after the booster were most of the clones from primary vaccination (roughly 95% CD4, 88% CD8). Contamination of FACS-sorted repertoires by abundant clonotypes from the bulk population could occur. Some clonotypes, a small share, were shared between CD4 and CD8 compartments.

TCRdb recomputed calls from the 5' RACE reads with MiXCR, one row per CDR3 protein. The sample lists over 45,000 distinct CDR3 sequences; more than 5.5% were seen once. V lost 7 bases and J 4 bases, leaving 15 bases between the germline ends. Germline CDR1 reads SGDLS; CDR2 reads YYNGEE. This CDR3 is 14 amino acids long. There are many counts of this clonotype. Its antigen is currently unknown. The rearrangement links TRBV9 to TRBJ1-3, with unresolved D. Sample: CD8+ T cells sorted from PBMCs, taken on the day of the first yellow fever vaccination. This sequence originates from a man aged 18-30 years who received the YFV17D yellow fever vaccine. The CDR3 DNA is TGTGCCAGCCAGGAAGGCACAAGCGGAAACACCATATATTTT. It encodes CASQEGTSGNTIYF.